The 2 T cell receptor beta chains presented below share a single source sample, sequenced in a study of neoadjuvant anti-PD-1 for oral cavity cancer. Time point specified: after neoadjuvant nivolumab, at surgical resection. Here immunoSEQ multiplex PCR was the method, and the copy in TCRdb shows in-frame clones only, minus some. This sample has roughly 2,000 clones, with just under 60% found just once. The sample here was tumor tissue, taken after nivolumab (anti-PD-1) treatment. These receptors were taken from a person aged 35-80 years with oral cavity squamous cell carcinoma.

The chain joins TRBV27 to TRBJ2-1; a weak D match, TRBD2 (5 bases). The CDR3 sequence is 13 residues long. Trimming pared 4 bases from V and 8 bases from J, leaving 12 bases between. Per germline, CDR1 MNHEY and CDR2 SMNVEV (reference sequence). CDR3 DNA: TGTGCCAGCAGTTCCACTAGTCTCTATGAGCAGTTCTTC. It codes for CASSSTSLYEQFF.

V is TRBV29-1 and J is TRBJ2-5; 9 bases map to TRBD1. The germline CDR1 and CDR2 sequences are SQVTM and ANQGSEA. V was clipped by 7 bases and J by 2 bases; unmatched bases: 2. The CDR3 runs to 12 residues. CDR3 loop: CSADRGQETQYF. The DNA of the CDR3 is TGCAGCGCGGACAGGGGTCAAGAGACCCAGTACTTC.